This TCR beta chain was sequenced in a study of CD8 T cells in ankylosing spondylitis. The V gene's germline CDR1 is SQVTM and CDR2 ANQGSEA. V was clipped by 0 bases and J by 4 bases; unmatched bases: 18. The CDR3 is 21 residues long. TCRdb analysed the 5' RACE reads with MiXCR anew, one entry per CDR3 protein. The table shows some 37,000 distinct CDR3 sequences, with 6% occurring only once. This clonotype was seen ten or more times. Its antigen is not identified. Overall study results and limits: Before this, some motif variants had been reported in reactive arthritis synovial fluid and blood. One TCR beta motif, made up of roughly 8 highly homologous variants, appeared characteristic of ankylosing spondylitis blood.

Sequenced material: blood, either unsorted or a sorted T cell fraction (not recorded which). The chain is built from TRBV29-1 and TRBJ2-1; TRBD2 matches 13 bases. The receptor comes from a male donor with ankylosing spondylitis or in good health (not recorded which). This CDR3 reads CSVEDPWGGTSGKPRYNEQFF. DNA of the CDR3: TGCAGCGTTGAAGACCCTTGGGGCGGGACTAGCGGGAAGCCCCGTTACAATGAGCAGTTCTTC.